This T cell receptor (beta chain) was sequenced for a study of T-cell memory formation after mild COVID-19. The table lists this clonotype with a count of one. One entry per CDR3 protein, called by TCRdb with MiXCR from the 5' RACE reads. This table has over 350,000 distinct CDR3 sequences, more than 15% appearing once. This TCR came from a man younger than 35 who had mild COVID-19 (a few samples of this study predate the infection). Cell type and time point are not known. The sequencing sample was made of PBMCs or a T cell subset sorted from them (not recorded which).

The CDR3 protein is CSVDSPGLAYFF. DNA of the CDR3: TGCAGCGTTGACTCCCCGGGACTAGCCTACTTCTTC. The rearrangement links TRBV29-1 to TRBJ2-1; 9 nucleotides agree with TRBD2. V was pared by 3 bases and J by 16 bases, with 10 bases of the junction left unmatched. The CDR3 runs to 12 residues. Germline values: CDR1 SQVTM, CDR2 ANQGSEA.